The rows below give T cell receptor beta chains drawn from one sample of a study of blood T cell repertoires in COVID-19. Profiling relied on immunoSEQ multiplex PCR, and the TCRdb table lists in-frame clones only, not all of them. The data show some 430,000 clones, with 80% to 95% seen just once and about 0.6% held by the top ten. The sequencing input was PBMCs or T cells enriched from blood (not recorded which). The receptor source for this set is a young man who had recovered from COVID-19. CDR3s include the opening cysteine and the closing phenylalanine or tryptophan. The D gene is left open where the match is weak. The listing skips clone size in some rows; elsewhere it reads once, few, many or a size class.

v_call	j_call	d_call	clone_size	cdr3_aa	cdr3_nt
TRBV7-9	TRBJ1-1	-	-	CASSEVGGVKAFF	TGTGCCAGCAGCGAGGTAGGGGGGGTGAAAGCTTTCTTT
TRBV20-1	TRBJ1-1	-	-	CSARSSTEAFF	TGCAGTGCTCGTAGTAGTACTGAAGCTTTCTTT
TRBV7-3	TRBJ2-5	TRBD2	-	CASSLEGGSGNIGTQYF	TGTGCCAGCAGCTTAGAGGGCGGGAGTGGTAATATTGGTACCCAGTACTTC
TRBV27	TRBJ2-2	TRBD2	-	CASSKGLAGVTNTGELFF	TGTGCCAGCAGTAAGGGACTAGCGGGAGTTACTAACACCGGGGAGCTGTTTTTT
TRBV25-1	TRBJ1-1	-	-	CASRPGGRGTEAFF	TGTGCCAGCAGACCCGGGGGACGGGGCACTGAAGCTTTCTTT
TRBV19	TRBJ2-1	-	-	CASSIPPRNEQFF	TGTGCCAGTAGTATCCCCCCCCGTAATGAGCAGTTCTTC
TRBV7-9	TRBJ2-7	TRBD1	-	CASSLVQGTYEQYF	TGTGCCAGCAGCTTAGTACAGGGGACCTACGAGCAGTACTTC
TRBV6-4	TRBJ2-3	TRBD1	-	CASSDSTGTGPDTQYF	TGTGCCAGCAGTGACTCGACCGGGACAGGGCCAGATACGCAGTATTTT
TRBV10-3	TRBJ1-3	-	-	CASASDNSGNTIYF	TGTGCCAGCGCCTCGGACAACTCTGGAAACACCATATATTTT
TRBV6-5	TRBJ2-2	-	-	CASSYPNTGELFF	TGTGCCAGCAGTTACCCAAATACCGGGGAGCTGTTTTTT
TRBV6-1	TRBJ1-5	-	once	CASSEQGIGNQPQHF	TGTGCCAGCAGTGAGCAGGGGATAGGCAATCAGCCCCAGCATTTT
TRBV5-5	TRBJ1-5	-	-	CASSPHNQPQHF	TGTGCCAGCAGCCCCCACAATCAGCCCCAGCATTTT
TRBV7-6	TRBJ1-2	-	-	CASSLGGDHGYTF	TGTGCCAGCAGCTTAGGGGGGGACCATGGCTACACCTTC
TRBV27	TRBJ1-1	TRBD1	-	CASRTGTANTEAFF	TGTGCCAGCAGGACCGGGACAGCCAACACTGAAGCTTTCTTT
TRBV5-6	TRBJ1-2	-	-	CASSSGGFNYGYTF	TGTGCCAGCAGTAGCGGGGGGTTCAACTATGGCTACACCTTC
TRBV5-6	TRBJ1-3	TRBD1	once	CASSFLQGDGNTIYF	TGTGCCAGCAGCTTTCTGCAGGGGGACGGAAACACCATATATTTT
TRBV7-9	TRBJ1-1	TRBD1	-	CASSPWTGESTEAFF	TGTGCCAGCAGCCCCTGGACAGGAGAGAGCACTGAAGCTTTCTTT
TRBV11-1	TRBJ1-1	TRBD1	-	CASSIGQAAVTEAFF	TGTGCCAGCAGCATTGGACAGGCAGCAGTCACTGAAGCTTTCTTT
TRBV7-8	TRBJ2-1	-	-	CASSPLLSRGLYNEQFF	TGTGCCAGCAGCCCGCTTCTCTCGCGGGGGCTATACAATGAGCAGTTCTTC
TRBV2	TRBJ1-4	-	-	CASTRQRRNEKLFF	TGTGCCAGCACCCGACAGCGCCGGAATGAAAAACTGTTTTTT
TRBV24-1	TRBJ1-5	TRBD1	-	CATSDFWLGTVPYQPQHF	TGTGCCACCAGTGATTTCTGGCTCGGGACAGTGCCCTATCAGCCCCAGCATTTT
TRBV15	TRBJ1-2	TRBD1	-	CATSREYRGSYTF	TGTGCCACCAGCAGAGAATACAGGGGGAGCTACACCTTC
TRBV6-6	TRBJ2-1	TRBD2	-	CASSYSRLARDQFF	TGTGCCAGCAGTTACTCGAGACTAGCAAGAGATCAGTTCTTC
TRBV19	TRBJ2-3	TRBD2	-	CASRSLAGLSDTQYF	TGTGCCAGTAGGTCCCTAGCGGGACTGTCAGATACGCAGTATTTT